This T cell receptor beta chain was retrieved from a study of siplizumab effects on memory and regulatory T cells. For this clone: The target antigen is unknown.

TCRdb's copy holds only in-frame clones and misses some; the assay was immunoSEQ multiplex PCR. This sample has about 100,000 clones, with roughly 93% found just once. General study points: Major contributors to the alloresponse seemed to be naive T cells, which also appeared more diverse than memory cells. Memory cells that were CD4+ and unstimulated gave rise to alloreactive sequences, which siplizumab significantly reduced. Tregs proliferating in siplizumab cultures lacked confirmation of their suppressive function.

The source material was non-Treg CD4+ T cells sorted from blood. This receptor was obtained from a human donor in good health.

Here the CDR3 DNA reads TGTGCCAGCAGCTTGGGACATCCAACCTACGAGCAGTACTTC. Encoded protein: CASSLGHPTYEQYF. The chain uses TRBV7-9 and TRBJ2-7; a possible D gene is TRBD1 (6 bases). Per germline, CDR1 SEHNR and CDR2 FQNEAQ (reference sequence). CDR3 length equals 14 residues. V was trimmed by 3 bases and J by 2 bases, leaving 11 bases between them.